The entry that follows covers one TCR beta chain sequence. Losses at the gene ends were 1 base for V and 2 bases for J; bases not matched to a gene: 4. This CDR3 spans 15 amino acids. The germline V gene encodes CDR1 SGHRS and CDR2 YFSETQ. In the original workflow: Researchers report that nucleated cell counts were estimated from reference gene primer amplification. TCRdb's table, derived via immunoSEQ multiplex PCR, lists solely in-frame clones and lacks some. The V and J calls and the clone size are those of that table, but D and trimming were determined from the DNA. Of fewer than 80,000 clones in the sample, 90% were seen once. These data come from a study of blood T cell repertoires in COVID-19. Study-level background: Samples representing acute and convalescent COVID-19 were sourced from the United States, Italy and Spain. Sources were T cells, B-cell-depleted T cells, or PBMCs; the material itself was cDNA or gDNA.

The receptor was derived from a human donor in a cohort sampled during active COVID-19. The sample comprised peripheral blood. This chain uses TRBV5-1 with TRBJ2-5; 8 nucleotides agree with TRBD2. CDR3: CASSLRSSGQETQYF. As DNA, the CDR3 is TGCGCCAGCAGCTTGCGTTCTAGCGGGCAAGAGACCCAGTACTTC.